Below are 11 T cell receptor beta chains sequenced from a single sample in a study of neurological immune-mediated disorders. TCRdb reanalysed the 5' RACE reads using MiXCR and keeps one entry per CDR3 protein. The profile shows about 50,000 distinct CDR3 sequences, approximately 8.4% of them singletons. Described time point: longitudinal time-point 3. The sequenced material came from PBMCs. Receptors originate from a woman aged 40 to 50 in good health.

This clonotype has ten or more counts. The CDR3 DNA follows: TGCAGTGCTAGAGACCCAGACAATCTAGCGGGAGGGCCAGATACGCAGTATTTT. Translation: CSARDPDNLAGGPDTQYF. The chain carries TRBV20-1 and TRBJ2-3, with 12 bases lining up with TRBD2. CDR3 length equals 18 residues. CDR1 and CDR2 from the germline V gene are DFQATT and SNEGSKA (reference sequence). After removal of 0 bases from V and 4 bases from J, the junction contained 11 bases not matched to a gene.

To note about this clonotype: An end of the junction differs from the germline gene, which may be a read error. The chain has TRBV3-1 and TRBJ1-1; no firm D call. The CDR3 covers 14 residues. Per the germline V gene, CDR1 is LGHDT and CDR2 is YNNKEL (reference sequence). This CDR3 is CASSQRGRDTEAFF. CDR3 bases: TGTGCCAGTAGCCAACGCGGCAGAGACACTGAAGCTTTCTTT.

This clonotype occurred many times. V gene TRBV29-1 combines with J gene TRBJ1-6; no reliable D call. Trimming took 6 bases from V and 7 from J, leaving 13 bases between them. The germline CDR1 and CDR2 sequences are SQVTM and ANQGSEA. The CDR3 runs to 13 residues. The CDR3 sequence: CSVAGSTNSPLHF. The CDR3 bases are TGCAGCGTGGCCGGGTCCACAAATTCACCCCTCCACTTT.

The sample holds many counts of this clonotype. Here the CDR3 DNA reads TGCAGTGCTAGGAGCAGGGGGCAGAACTATGGCTACACCTTC. Protein: CSARSRGQNYGYTF. The chain couples TRBV20-1 to TRBJ1-2; 8 nucleotides line up with TRBD1. V shed 3 bases and J 2 bases; nucleotides not matched to a gene: 5. From germline, CDR1 is DFQATT and CDR2 SNEGSKA (reference sequence). This CDR3 comprises 14 residues.

This clonotype has at least ten counts. V usage is TRBV10-2 and J usage is TRBJ1-1; weak D call: TRBD1 (5 bases). Trimming shortened V by 4 bases and J by 6 bases, and 12 bases separated the two germline ends. The CDR3 sequence is 13 residues long. CDR1 WSHSY and CDR2 SAAADI come from the germline V gene. The CDR3, as DNA: TGCGCCAGCAGTGTACAACAGGCGGCTGAAGCTTTCTTT. It translates to CASSVQQAAEAFF.

This clonotype was seen ten or more times. The CDR3 region has the DNA TGCGCCAGCAGCTTGAAGACAGGGAGCGAGACCCAGTACTTC. It translates to CASSLKTGSETQYF. J is TRBJ2-5 and V is TRBV5-1; 7 positions agree with TRBD1. J was trimmed by 5 bases and V by 1 base; bases with no gene match: 5. The germline V gene has CDR1 SGHRS and CDR2 YFSETQ. This CDR3 is 14 amino acids long.

Regarding this clonotype: Being one base from a much bigger clone, this may be a read error. The chain links TRBV7-9 to TRBJ2-5; 7 bases map to TRBD1. The CDR3 is 15 residues long. CDR1 is SEHNR, CDR2 FQNEAQ, per germline (reference sequence). V lost 5 bases and J lost 5; bases outside the gene matches: 11. The CDR3 loop reads CASSPQPQGSETQYF. The CDR3 bases are TGTGCCAGCAGCCCACAACCACAGGGGTCGGAGACCCAGTACTTC.

This clonotype was seen ten or more times. The chain couples TRBV5-6 to TRBJ2-3; D is unresolved. V gave up 4 bases and J gave up 3 bases, with 12 bases separating them. Germline CDR1 is SGHDT and CDR2 is YYEEEE. CDR3 length: 14 amino acids. This CDR3 is CASSDFYSTDTQYF. The CDR3 bases are TGTGCCAGCAGCGACTTTTATTCTACAGATACGCAGTATTTT. The variable domain in full, completed from reference TRBV5-6 and TRBJ2-3, reads DAGVTQSPTHLIKTRGQQVTLRCSPKSGHDTVSWYQQALGQGPQFIFQYYEEEERQRGNFPDRFSGHQFPNYSSELNVNALLLGDSALYLCASSDFYSTDTQYFGPGTRLTVL.

This clonotype has at least ten counts. The V call is TRBV4-3, the J call TRBJ2-3; TRBD2 is a possible D gene (5 bases). Germline V gene lookup returns CDR1 LGHNA and CDR2 YSLEER. The CDR3 covers 13 residues. V dropped 1 base and J dropped 6 bases, with 8 bases sitting between them. CDR3 DNA sequence: TGCGCCAGCAGCCAAGGTAGAGGGGATACGCAGTATTTT. Translating it yields CASSQGRGDTQYF.

This clonotype was picked up many times. The chain couples TRBV6-2 or TRBV6-3 to TRBJ1-1, with unresolved D. CDR3 length: 14 amino acids. Trimming shortened V by 5 bases and J by 2 bases, and 12 bases separated the two germline ends. From germline, CDR1 is MNHEY and CDR2 SVGEGT. CDR3 DNA sequence: TGTGCCAGCAGTCCCGGACGGGGAAACACTGAAGCTTTCTTT. Protein sequence: CASSPGRGNTEAFF.

This clonotype was seen at least ten times. The chain couples TRBV29-1 to TRBJ1-1; D might be TRBD1 (5 bases). Per germline, CDR1 SQVTM and CDR2 ANQGSEA. V lost 1 base and J 5 bases, leaving 11 bases between the germline ends. CDR3 length equals 13 residues. The CDR3 coding sequence is TGCAGCGTTGAAGGGGGCAGTAGAACTGAAGCTTTCTTT. Translation gives CSVEGGSRTEAFF. The variable domain in full, with the rest retrieved from reference TRBV29-1 and TRBJ1-1, is SAVISQKPSRDICQRGTSLTIQCQVDSQVTMMFWYRQQPGQSLTLIATANQGSEATYESGFVIDKFPISRPNLTFSTLTVSNMSPEDSSIYLCSVEGGSRTEAFFGQGTRLTVV.